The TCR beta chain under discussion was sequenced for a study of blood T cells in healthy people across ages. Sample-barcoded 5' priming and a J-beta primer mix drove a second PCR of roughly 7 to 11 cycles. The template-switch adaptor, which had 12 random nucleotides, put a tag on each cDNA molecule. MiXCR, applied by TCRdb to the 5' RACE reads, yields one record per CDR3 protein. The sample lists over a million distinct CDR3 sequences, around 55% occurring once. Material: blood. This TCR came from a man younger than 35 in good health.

For the CDR3, the DNA is TGTGCCATCAGTGACAGGGAGGACACTGAAGCTTTCTTT. It codes for CAISDREDTEAFF. The chain employs TRBV10-3 and TRBJ1-1; D might be TRBD1 (5 bases). Trimming removed 3 bases from V and 3 bases from J, with 8 bases in between. The CDR3 covers 13 residues. The germline V gene has CDR1 ENHRY and CDR2 SYGVKD.